The text below deals with one TCR beta chain. Its antigen remains unidentified. This specimen comes from a study of shared clonotypes between healthy human individuals. In the study overall: Donor composition was a couple of women and a few men, aged 18 to 49. Per-donor plates numbered three CD4 naive, three CD4 memory, two CD8 naive and one CD8 memory. General observations from the study: An expected dependence of interdonor clonotype sharing on sequencing depth was noted.

V shed 5 bases and J shed 3 bases, with 17 bases lying between them. CDR1 and CDR2 from the germline V gene are SEHNR and FQNEAQ (reference sequence). The CDR3 length is 15 residues. Per the original data handling: Filtering differed, since immunoSEQ gave only junction sequences and no quality scores. Assay used: immunoSEQ multiplex PCR; TCRdb lists only in-frame clones, some missing. V, J and clone size derive from that table, while D and trimming were established from the DNA sequence. The table has approximately 640,000 clones, less than 95% seen once. The sequence was obtained from a man aged 18 to 30 in good health. Some clones in this sample may be carry-over from other donors' samples. The V call is TRBV7-9, the J call TRBJ2-7; D possibly matches TRBD1 or TRBD2 (6 bases each). Sequenced: memory CD8+ T cells from PBMCs. Subset of the sample: CD45RO+ cells pooled with CCR7-negative TemRA cells. The CDR3 here is CASSPPWGAGYEQYF. DNA of the CDR3: TGTGCCAGCAGCCCCCCCTGGGGGGCCGGCTACGAGCAGTACTTC.